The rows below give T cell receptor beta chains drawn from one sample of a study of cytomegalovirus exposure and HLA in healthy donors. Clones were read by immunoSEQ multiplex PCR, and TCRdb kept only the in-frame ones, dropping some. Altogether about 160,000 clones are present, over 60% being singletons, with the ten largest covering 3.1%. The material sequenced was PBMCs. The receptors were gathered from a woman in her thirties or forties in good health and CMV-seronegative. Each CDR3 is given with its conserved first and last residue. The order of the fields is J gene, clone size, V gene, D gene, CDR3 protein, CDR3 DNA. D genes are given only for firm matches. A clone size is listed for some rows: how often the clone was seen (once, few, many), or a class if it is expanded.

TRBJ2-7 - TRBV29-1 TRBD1 CSVAFWDRGIEQYF TGCAGCGTTGCATTCTGGGACAGGGGAATCGAGCAGTACTTC
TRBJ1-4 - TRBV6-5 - CASSLMASNEKLFF TGTGCCAGCAGTTTGATGGCCTCTAATGAAAAACTGTTTTTT
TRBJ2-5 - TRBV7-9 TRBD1 CASSFYRGPVETQYF TGTGCCAGCAGTTTTTACAGGGGGCCAGTGGAGACCCAGTACTTC
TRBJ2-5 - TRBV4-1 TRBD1 CASSQDRQGGWTQYF TGCGCCAGCAGCCAAGATCGACAGGGCGGATGGACCCAGTACTTC
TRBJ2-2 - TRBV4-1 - CASSQVGVTGELFF TGCGCCAGCAGCCAAGTCGGGGTGACCGGGGAGCTGTTTTTT
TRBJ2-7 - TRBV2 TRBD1 CASSVRDRDSDEQYF TGTGCCAGCAGTGTCCGGGACAGGGATTCCGACGAGCAGTACTTC
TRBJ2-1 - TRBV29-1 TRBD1 CSARDSYNEQFF TGCAGCGCTAGGGACAGTTACAATGAGCAGTTCTTC
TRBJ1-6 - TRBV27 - CASSRTALSYNSPLHF TGTGCCAGCAGTCGGACAGCCTTATCCTATAATTCACCCCTCCACTTT
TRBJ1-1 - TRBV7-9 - CASSRGPEAFF TGTGCCAGCAGCAGGGGCCCTGAAGCTTTCTTT
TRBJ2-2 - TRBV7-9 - CASSLGSGELFF TGTGCCAGCAGCCTAGGGAGCGGGGAGCTGTTTTTT
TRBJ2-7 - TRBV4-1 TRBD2 CASSQGRLAGERKVEQYF TGCGCCAGCAGCCAAGGGAGGCTAGCGGGGGAGCGTAAGGTCGAGCAGTACTTC
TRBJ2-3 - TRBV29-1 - CSVSTTGVGDTQYF TGCAGCGTGAGCACTACGGGGGTGGGAGATACGCAGTATTTT
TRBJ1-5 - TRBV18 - CASSGGQNQPQHF TGTGCCAGCTCAGGGGGACAAAATCAGCCCCAGCATTTT
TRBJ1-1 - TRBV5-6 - CASRSLLSEAFF TGTGCCAGCAGGAGTCTCCTGTCTGAAGCTTTCTTT
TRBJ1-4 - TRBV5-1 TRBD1 CASSLLPQGANEKLFF TGCGCCAGCAGCTTGCTCCCTCAGGGGGCTAATGAAAAACTGTTTTTT
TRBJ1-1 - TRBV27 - CASSLSPYITEAFF TGTGCCAGCAGTTTATCCCCCTATATCACTGAAGCTTTCTTT
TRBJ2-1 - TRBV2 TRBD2 CASKRGGASEQFF TGTGCCAGCAAGCGCGGGGGGGCCAGTGAGCAGTTCTTC
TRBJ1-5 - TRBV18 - CASSPQNSNQPQHF TGTGCCAGCTCACCACAGAATAGCAATCAACCCCAGCATTTT
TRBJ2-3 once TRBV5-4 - CASSRVPGKSTDTQYF TGTGCCAGCAGCCGCGTGCCCGGGAAGAGCACAGATACGCAGTATTTT
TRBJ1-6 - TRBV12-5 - CASGSLGSPLHF TGTGCTAGTGGTTCCCTAGGATCACCCCTCCACTTT
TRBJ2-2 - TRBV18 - CASSPQSGDTGELFF TGTGCCAGCTCACCACAGTCCGGGGACACCGGGGAGCTGTTTTTT
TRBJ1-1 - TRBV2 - CASSSDSNTEAFF TGTGCCAGCAGTAGCGACAGTAACACTGAAGCTTTCTTT
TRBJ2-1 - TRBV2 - CASRAESGSYNEQFF TGTGCCAGCAGGGCGGAGTCGGGGTCCTACAATGAGCAGTTCTTC
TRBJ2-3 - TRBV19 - CASSKNGGTDTQYF TGTGCCAGTAGTAAAAACGGGGGCACAGATACGCAGTATTTT
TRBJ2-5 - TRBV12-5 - CASMARENQETQYF TGTGCTAGTATGGCTAGGGAGAATCAAGAGACCCAGTACTTC
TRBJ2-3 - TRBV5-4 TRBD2 CASSSGTSGGAILKDTQYF TGTGCCAGCAGCTCAGGGACTAGCGGGGGGGCCATTCTTAAAGATACGCAGTATTTT
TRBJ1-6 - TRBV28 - CASSLTVGRSPLHF TGTGCCAGCTCATTGACCGTAGGGAGATCACCCCTCCACTTT
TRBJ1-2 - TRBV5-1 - CASREGSKGSGYTF TGCGCCAGCCGGGAGGGGTCAAAGGGTTCTGGCTACACCTTC
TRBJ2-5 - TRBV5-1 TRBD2 CASSSVLAGGHETQYF TGCGCCAGCAGCTCGGTACTAGCGGGGGGGCATGAGACCCAGTACTTC